This TCR beta chain was identified during a study of blood T cell repertoires in COVID-19. Study-level background: Samples of COVID-19 (acute and convalescent) were obtained from the United States, Italy and Spain.

The CDR3 has 15 residues. The V gene lost 0 bases and the J gene lost 1 base, with 9 bases spanning the gap. Per the germline V gene, CDR1 is SGHAT and CDR2 is FQNNGV. How the authors handled the data: Estimates of nucleated cell counts were drawn from the amplification of reference gene primers. Clones were read by immunoSEQ multiplex PCR, and TCRdb kept only the in-frame ones, dropping some. V and J calls and clone size are as listed in that table; D and trimming were resolved from the DNA. Of about 190,000 clones listed, 80% to 85% were seen once; the top ten hold about 5.5%. This clone came up a few times.

This clonotype was sampled from a woman younger than 45 with acute or convalescent COVID-19. The specimen sequenced was peripheral blood. The chain combines TRBV11-2 with TRBJ1-1, with D uncertain. The CDR3 nucleotides are TGTGCCAGCAGCTTAGATTGGGCAGGGAACACTGAAGCTTTCTTT. Protein sequence: CASSLDWAGNTEAFF. Using reference TRBV11-2 and TRBJ1-1 for the parts outside the CDR3, the full variable domain is EAGVAQSPRYKIIEKRQSVAFWCNPISGHATLYWYQQILGQGPKLLIQFQNNGVVDDSQLPKDRFSAERLKGVDSTLKIQPAKLEDSAVYLCASSLDWAGNTEAFFGQGTRLTVV.